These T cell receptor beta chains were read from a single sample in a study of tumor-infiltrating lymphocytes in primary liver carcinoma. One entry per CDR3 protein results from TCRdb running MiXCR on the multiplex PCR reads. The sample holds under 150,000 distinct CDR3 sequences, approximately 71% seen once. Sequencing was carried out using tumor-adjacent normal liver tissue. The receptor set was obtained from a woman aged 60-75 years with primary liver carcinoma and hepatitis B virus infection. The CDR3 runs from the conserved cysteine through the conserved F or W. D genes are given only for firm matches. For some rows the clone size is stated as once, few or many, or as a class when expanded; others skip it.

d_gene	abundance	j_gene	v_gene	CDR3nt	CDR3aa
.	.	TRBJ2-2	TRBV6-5	TGTGCCAGCAGTCCACCCGGGGCTAACACCCGGGAGCCGTTCTTT	CASSPPGANTREPFF
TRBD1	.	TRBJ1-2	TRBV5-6	TGTGCCAGGGGCTTGTTCGGACAGGACTATGGCTACACCTTC	CARGLFGQDYGYTF
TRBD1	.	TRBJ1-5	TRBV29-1	TGCAGCGTTGGGACAGGGCTGAATCAGCCCAAACATTTT	CSVGTGLNQPKHF
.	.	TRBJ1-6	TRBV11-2	TGTGCCAGCAGCTTTGACAAACGCGTTCCACCTCTCCACTTT	CASSFDKRVPPLHF
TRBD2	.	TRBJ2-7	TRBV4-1	TGCGCCAGCAACCAAGATAGCGGGAGTGGAACCTACGAGCAGTACTTC	CASNQDSGSGTYEQYF
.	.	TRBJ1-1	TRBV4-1	TGCGCCAGCAGCCAAGAGAACAACCTGAACACTGAAGCTTTCTTT	CASSQENNLNTEAFF
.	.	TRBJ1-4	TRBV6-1	TGTGCCAGCAGTGAACATCCACAAACTACTACAACCAATGAAAAACTGTTTTTT	CASSEHPQTTTTNEKLFF
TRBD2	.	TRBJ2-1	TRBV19	TGTGCCAGTAGTAGACTAGCGGGGAGAGATTACAATGAGCAGTTCTTC	CASSRLAGRDYNEQFF
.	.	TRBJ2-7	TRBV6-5	TGTGCCAGCAGTTACCAGAGGAGATCGTACGAGCGGTACTTC	CASSYQRRSYERYF
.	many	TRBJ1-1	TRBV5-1	TGCGCCAGCAGCTTGGGGTTTGGGGGAACTGAAGCTTTCTTT	CASSLGFGGTEAFF
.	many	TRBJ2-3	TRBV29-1	TGCAGCGTTGCGTTTGGCACAGATACGCAGTATTTT	CSVAFGTDTQYF
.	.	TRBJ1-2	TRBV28	TGTGCCAGCAGTCTATGTGGGGCAGGCAGCTCAGGGATTAACTATGGCTACACCTTC	CASSLCGAGSSGINYGYTF
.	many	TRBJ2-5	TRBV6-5	TGTGCCAGCAGATGGACGCTGGAAGAGACCCAGTACTTC	CASRWTLEETQYF
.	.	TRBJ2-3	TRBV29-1	TGCAGCGTTGGGGCCGACAATACAGATACGCAGTATTTT	CSVGADNTDTQYF
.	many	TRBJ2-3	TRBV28	TGTGCCAGCAGTTTTAGTCAGGGTTCGCAGTATTTT	CASSFSQGSQYF
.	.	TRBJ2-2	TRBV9	TGTGCCAGCGCCATAGATCACGGGGAGCTGTTTTTT	CASAIDHGELFF
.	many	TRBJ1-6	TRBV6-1	TGTGCCAGCACTGGGCGTACTTATAATTCACCCCTCCACTTT	CASTGRTYNSPLHF
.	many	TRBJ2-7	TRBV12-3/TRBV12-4	TGTGCCAGCAGTTCCGAGAGCTCCTACGAGCAGTACTTC	CASSSESSYEQYF
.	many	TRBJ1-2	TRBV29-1	TGCAGCGCAGGACCGGGAAATAACTATGGCTACACCTTC	CSAGPGNNYGYTF
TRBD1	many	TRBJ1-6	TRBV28	TGTGCCAGCACCCCAGGGGGCTCCTATAATTCACCCCTCCACTTT	CASTPGGSYNSPLHF
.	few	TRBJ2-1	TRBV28	TGTGCCAGCAGTTTAAGTGTCAATGAGCAGTTCTTC	CASSLSVNEQFF
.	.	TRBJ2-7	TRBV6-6	TGTGCCAGCAGTTACTTGCCAGGGCAGGGCGACAAGTACTTC	CASSYLPGQGDKYF
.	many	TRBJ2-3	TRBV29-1	TGCAGCGTAGAGGAGAGCACAGATACGCAGTATTTT	CSVEESTDTQYF
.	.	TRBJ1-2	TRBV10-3	TGTACCATGTGTGAGCAGGGCGACTATGGCTACACCTTC	CTMCEQGDYGYTF
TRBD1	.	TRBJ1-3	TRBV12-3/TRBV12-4	TGTGCCAGCAGTTTCCGACAGGGCGGAAACACAATGTATTTT	CASSFRQGGNTMYF
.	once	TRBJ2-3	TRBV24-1	TGTGCCACCAGTGATTCGGCTAGCAGGAATTTTGGCACAGATACGCAGTATTTT	CATSDSASRNFGTDTQYF
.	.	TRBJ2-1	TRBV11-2	TGTGCCAGTAGCTTATGGGGGCCAGGACGGAGCTCCTACATTGAGCAGTTCTTC	CASSLWGPGRSSYIEQFF
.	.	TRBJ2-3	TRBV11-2	TGTACCAGCAGTCTCGGGACAAGCACTTATACGCAGTATTTT	CTSSLGTSTYTQYF
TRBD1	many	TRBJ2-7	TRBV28	TGTGCCAGCAGTCCCAGGGGGCACTCCTACGAGCAGTACTTC	CASSPRGHSYEQYF
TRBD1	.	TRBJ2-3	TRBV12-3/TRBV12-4	TGTGACAGCAGTTTATGGGACAGCACAAATACGCAGTATTTT	CDSSLWDSTNTQYF
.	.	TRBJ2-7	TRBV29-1	TGCAGCGCGACAAGACTCAAGGGCTCCTACGAGCAGTACTTC	CSATRLKGSYEQYF
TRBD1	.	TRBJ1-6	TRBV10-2	TGCGCTAGCATTCGGACAGGGGAGAATTCACCCCTCCACTTT	CASIRTGENSPLHF
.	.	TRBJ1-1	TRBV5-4	TGTGTCAGCAGCTTGTATCGGAGGAGGAACACTGAAGCTTTCTTT	CVSSLYRRRNTEAFF
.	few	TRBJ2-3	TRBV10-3	TGTGCCATCAGTGAGAGGAAGGGATTAGATACGCAGTATTTT	CAISERKGLDTQYF
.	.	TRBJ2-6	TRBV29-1	TGCAGCCCCTGTCGCACTGGGGCCAACGTCCTGACCTTC	CSPCRTGANVLTF
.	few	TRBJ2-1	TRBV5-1	TGCGCCAGCAGCCCGGACGGGGTAACGGGGGATGGGCAGTTCTTC	CASSPDGVTGDGQFF
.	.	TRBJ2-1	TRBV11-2	TGTGCCGGCAGCTTTACCCCTCTGAGGAGTTCCTACACTGAGCAGTTCTTC	CAGSFTPLRSSYTEQFF
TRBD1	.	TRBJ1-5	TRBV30	TGTGTCTGGAGTGCCAGGGGGCCAGATACGCAGCATTTT	CVWSARGPDTQHF
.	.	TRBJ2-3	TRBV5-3	TGTGCCAGAGGCGTGACTACCGAAGAAATTCTTACAGATACGCAGTATTTT	CARGVTTEEILTDTQYF
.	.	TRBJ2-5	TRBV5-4	TGTGCCAGCAGCCCCACTAGGGATGAGATCCAGTATTTC	CASSPTRDEIQYF
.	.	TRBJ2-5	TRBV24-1	TGTGCCACCGTAGCGGAGAAAGAGACCCAGTACTTC	CATVAEKETQYF
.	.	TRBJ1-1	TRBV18	TGTGCCAACTCAGTAAGTTTGAACACTGAAGCTTTCTTT	CANSVSLNTEAFF
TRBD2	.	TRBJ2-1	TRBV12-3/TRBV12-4	TGTGCCAGCAGTCCTAGGACTAGTAGGAGTCCCTACAATGAGCAGTTCTTC	CASSPRTSRSPYNEQFF
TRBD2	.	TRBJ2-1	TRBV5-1	TGCGCCAGCAGCCTAGCGGGGAAGTCCTACATTGAGCAGTTCTTC	CASSLAGKSYIEQFF
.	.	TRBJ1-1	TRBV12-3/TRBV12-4	TGTGTCAGCAGTCGAAGAACAAGGGGCAAGACTGAAGCTTTCTTT	CVSSRRTRGKTEAFF
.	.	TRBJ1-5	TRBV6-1	TGTGCCAGCAATGCTCAGGGTAATGAGCCCCAGCATTTT	CASNAQGNEPQHF
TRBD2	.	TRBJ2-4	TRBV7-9	TGTGCCAGCAGCTCGGGGGGGACCAAAAACATTCAGTACTTC	CASSSGGTKNIQYF
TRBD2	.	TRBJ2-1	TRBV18	TGTGCCAGCTCACCACCTGGTAGCGGGACTTACAATGAGCAGTTCTTC	CASSPPGSGTYNEQFF
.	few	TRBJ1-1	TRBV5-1	TGCGCCAGCAGCTCCCCTCGGTTTTCTTTGGGGCCGGCCAACGCTGAAGCTTTCTTT	CASSSPRFSLGPANAEAFF
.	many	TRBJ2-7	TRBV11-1	TGTGCCAGCAGCTTAGGATACCTCCGCGAGCAGTACTTC	CASSLGYLREQYF
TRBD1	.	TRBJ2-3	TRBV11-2	TGTGTCAGCAGCTTAGCCGGACAGGCGACTACAGATACGCAGTATTTT	CVSSLAGQATTDTQYF
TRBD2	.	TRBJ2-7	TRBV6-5	TGTGCCAACAGTTACAAGCGGGAGAGCTCCTACGAGCAGTACTTC	CANSYKRESSYEQYF
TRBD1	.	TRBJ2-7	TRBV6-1	TGTGCCAGCAGTGACGGGACAGGGGGTTACGAGCAGTACTTC	CASSDGTGGYEQYF
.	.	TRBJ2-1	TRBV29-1	TGCAGGGAACAGACTAACAATGAGCAGTTCTTC	CREQTNNEQFF
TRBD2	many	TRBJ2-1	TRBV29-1	TGCAGCGTTGAGCCCAGCGGGAGTTTGAATGAGCAGTTCTTC	CSVEPSGSLNEQFF
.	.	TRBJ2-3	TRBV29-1	TGCAGCGTCCCCCTCGGGGGAGTAGGGGATACGCAGTTTTTT	CSVPLGGVGDTQFF
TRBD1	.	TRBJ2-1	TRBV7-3	TGTGCCAGCAGCTTACTGGGACAGGGGGGAGCCAATGAGCAGTTCTTC	CASSLLGQGGANEQFF
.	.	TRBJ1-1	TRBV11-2	TGTGCCAGCTGCTTACTTGGGAACGCTGAAGTTTTCTTT	CASCLLGNAEVFF
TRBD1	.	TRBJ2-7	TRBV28	TGTGCCAGCACCATCGGACAGGGAATGTATCGGTCCTACGACCAGTACTTC	CASTIGQGMYRSYDQYF
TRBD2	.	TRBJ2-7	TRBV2	TGTGCCAGCAAGTCAGGACTAGCGGGAGGGCTGCGCTACGAGCAGTACTTC	CASKSGLAGGLRYEQYF